Shown below are 7 T cell receptor beta chains from a single sample sequenced in a study of blood T cell repertoires in COVID-19. The protocol was immunoSEQ multiplex PCR, while the TCRdb copy is restricted to in-frame clones and leaves out a portion. The sample shows about 41,000 clones, approximately 85% of them seen only once. Sequencing input: peripheral blood. These receptors were obtained from a man in his forties with active or convalescent COVID-19.

This clone was detected once. This chain links TRBV12-3 or TRBV12-4 with TRBJ2-7; 9 bases are shared with TRBD2. The CDR3 runs to 12 residues. V shed 6 bases, J shed 7 bases, and the junction held 4 bases outside the gene matches. The chain's CDR3 is CASSGGLAEQYF. The CDR3 DNA reads TGTGCCAGCAGCGGGGGACTAGCAGAGCAGTACTTC.

The chain joins TRBV11-2 to TRBJ2-2; a possible D gene is TRBD1 (6 bases). This CDR3 comprises 16 residues. Germline lookup yields CDR1 SGHAT and CDR2 FQNNGV. Deletions cut 4 bases from V and 0 bases from J, with 12 bases between. Here the CDR3 DNA reads TGTGCCAGCAGCTCCGTAAAGGGGGCGAACACCGGGGAGCTGTTTTTT. Protein: CASSSVKGANTGELFF.

This chain links TRBV4-2 with TRBJ1-1; D is undetermined. The ends were cut back, 1 base at V and 0 bases at J, with 6 bases in the middle. The length of the CDR3 is 14 residues. Germline CDR1 reads LGHNA; CDR2 reads YNFKEQ. The CDR3 reads CASSQVVVNTEAFF. The CDR3 DNA reads as TGTGCCAGCAGCCAAGTCGTTGTGAACACTGAAGCTTTCTTT.

V is TRBV2 and J is TRBJ1-2; D unresolved. CDR3 length: 14 amino acids. The germline gives CDR1 SNHLY, CDR2 FYNNEI. V was trimmed by 4 bases and J by 2 bases, leaving 11 bases between them. This CDR3 reads CASSVSAANYGYTF. The DNA of the CDR3 is TGTGCCAGCAGTGTTTCGGCAGCGAACTATGGCTACACCTTC.

This chain uses TRBV24-1 with TRBJ1-2; 9 bases map to TRBD1. Unmatched junction bases numbered 9, after V lost 3 bases and J lost 5 bases. The CDR3 covers 16 residues. The germline V gene encodes CDR1 KGHDR and CDR2 SFDVKD. CDR3 in amino acids: CATSDTGTGSYYGYTF. Written as DNA, the CDR3 is TGTGCCACCAGTGATACCGGGACAGGGTCCTATTATGGCTACACCTTC.

The rearrangement links TRBV3-1 (or the pseudogene TRBV3-2) to TRBJ2-5; D might be TRBD2 (5 bases). This CDR3 is built from 11 residues. Germline V gene sequence: CDR1 LGHDT, CDR2 YNNKEL (reference sequence). V gave up 4 bases and J gave up 5 bases, with 5 bases separating them. The CDR3 spells CASSPGETQYF. For the CDR3, the DNA is TGTGCCAGCAGCCCGGGGGAGACCCAGTACTTC.

The chain combines TRBV25-1 with TRBJ2-2, with D unresolved. Trimming took off 6 bases at V and 3 bases at J, with 2 bases between the two ends. The CDR3 has 11 residues. The germline gives CDR1 MGHDK, CDR2 SYGVNS. The CDR3 region is CASSYTGELFF. CDR3 nucleotide sequence: TGTGCCAGCAGCTACACCGGGGAGCTGTTTTTT. Full variable domain (outside the CDR3, taken from reference TRBV25-1 and TRBJ2-2): EADIYQTPRYLVIGTGKKITLECSQTMGHDKMYWYQQDPGMELHLIHYSYGVNSTEKGDLSSESTVSRIRTEHFPLTLESARPSHTSQYLCASSYTGELFFGEGSRLTVL.